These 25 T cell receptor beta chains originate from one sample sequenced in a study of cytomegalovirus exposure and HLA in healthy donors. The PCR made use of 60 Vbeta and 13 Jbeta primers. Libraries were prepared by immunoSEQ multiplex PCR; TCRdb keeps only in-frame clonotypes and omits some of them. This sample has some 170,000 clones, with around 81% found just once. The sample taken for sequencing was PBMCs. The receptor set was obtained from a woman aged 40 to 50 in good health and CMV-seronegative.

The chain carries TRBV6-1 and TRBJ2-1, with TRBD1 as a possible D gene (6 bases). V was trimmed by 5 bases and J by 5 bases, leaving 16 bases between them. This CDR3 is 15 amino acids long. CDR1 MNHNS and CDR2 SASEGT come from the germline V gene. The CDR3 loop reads CASSPGTLSNNEQFF. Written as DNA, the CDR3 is TGTGCCAGCAGTCCGGGGACATTGTCCAACAATGAGCAGTTCTTC.

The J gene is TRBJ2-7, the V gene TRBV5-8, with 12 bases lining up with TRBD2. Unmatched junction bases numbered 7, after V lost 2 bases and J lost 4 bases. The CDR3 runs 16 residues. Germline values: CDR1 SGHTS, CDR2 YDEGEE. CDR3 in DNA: TGTGCCAGCAGCTTTCGGACTAGCGGGATCTGGTACGAGCAGTACTTC. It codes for CASSFRTSGIWYEQYF.

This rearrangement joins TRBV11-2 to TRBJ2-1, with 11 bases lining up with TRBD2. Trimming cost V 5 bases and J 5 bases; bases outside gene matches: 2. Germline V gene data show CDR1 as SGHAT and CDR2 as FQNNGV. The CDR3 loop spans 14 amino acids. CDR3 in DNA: TGTGCCAGCAGCCCGGGACTAGCGGACAATGAGCAGTTCTTC. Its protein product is CASSPGLADNEQFF.

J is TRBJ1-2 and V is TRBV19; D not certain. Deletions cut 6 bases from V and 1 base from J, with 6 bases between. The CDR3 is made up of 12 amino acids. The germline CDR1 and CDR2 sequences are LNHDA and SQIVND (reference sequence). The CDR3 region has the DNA TGTGCCAGTAGGGGCAGTAACTATGGCTACACCTTC. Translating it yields CASRGSNYGYTF. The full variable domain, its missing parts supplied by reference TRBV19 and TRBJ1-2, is DGGITQSPKYLFRKEGQNVTLSCEQNLNHDAMYWYRQDPGQGLRLIYYSQIVNDFQKGDIAEGYSVSREKKESFPLTVTSAQKNPTAFYLCASRGSNYGYTFGSGTRLTVV.

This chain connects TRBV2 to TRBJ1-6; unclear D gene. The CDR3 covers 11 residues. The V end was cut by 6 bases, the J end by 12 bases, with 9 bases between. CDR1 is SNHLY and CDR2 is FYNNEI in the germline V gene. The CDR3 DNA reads TGTGCCAGCAGCCCCGGGAGACCCCTCCACTTT. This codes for CASSPGRPLHF. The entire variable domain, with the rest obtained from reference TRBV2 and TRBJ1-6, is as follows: EPEVTQTPSHQVTQMGQEVILRCVPISNHLYFYWYRQILGQKVEFLVSFYNNEISEKSEIFDDQFSVERPDGSNFTLKIRSTKLEDSAMYFCASSPGRPLHFGNGTRLTVT.

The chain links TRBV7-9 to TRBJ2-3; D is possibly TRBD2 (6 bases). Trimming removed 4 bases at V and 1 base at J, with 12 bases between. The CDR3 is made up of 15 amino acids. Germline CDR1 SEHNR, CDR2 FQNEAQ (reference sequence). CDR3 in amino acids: CASSSGVGGTDTQYF. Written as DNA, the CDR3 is TGTGCCAGCAGCTCGGGAGTGGGTGGCACAGATACGCAGTATTTT.

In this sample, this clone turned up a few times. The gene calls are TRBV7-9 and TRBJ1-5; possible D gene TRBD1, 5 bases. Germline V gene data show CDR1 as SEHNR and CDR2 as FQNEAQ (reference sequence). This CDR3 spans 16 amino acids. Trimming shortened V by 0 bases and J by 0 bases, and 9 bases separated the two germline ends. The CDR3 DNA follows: TGTGCCAGCAGCTTAGCCGTAGGGGCTAGCAATCAGCCCCAGCATTTT. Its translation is CASSLAVGASNQPQHF. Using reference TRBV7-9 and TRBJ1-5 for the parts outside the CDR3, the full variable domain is DTGVSQNPRHKITKRGQNVTFRCDPISEHNRLYWYRQTLGQGPEFLTYFQNEAQLEKSRLLSDRFSAERPKGSFSTLEIQRTEQGDSAMYLCASSLAVGASNQPQHFGDGTRLSIL.

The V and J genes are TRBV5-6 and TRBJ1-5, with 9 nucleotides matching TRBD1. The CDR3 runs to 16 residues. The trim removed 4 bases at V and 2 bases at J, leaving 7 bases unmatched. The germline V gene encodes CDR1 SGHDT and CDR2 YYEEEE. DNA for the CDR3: TGTGCCAGCAGCCTATGGACAGGGGCAGGCAATCAGCCCCAGCATTTT. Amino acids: CASSLWTGAGNQPQHF.

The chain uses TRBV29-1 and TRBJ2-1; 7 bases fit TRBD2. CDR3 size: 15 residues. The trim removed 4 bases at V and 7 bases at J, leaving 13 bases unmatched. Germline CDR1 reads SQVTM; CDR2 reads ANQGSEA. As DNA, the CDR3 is TGCAGCGTTGGCGGGGGAGGTAGTGGGGTTAATGAGCAGTTCTTC. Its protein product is CSVGGGGSGVNEQFF.

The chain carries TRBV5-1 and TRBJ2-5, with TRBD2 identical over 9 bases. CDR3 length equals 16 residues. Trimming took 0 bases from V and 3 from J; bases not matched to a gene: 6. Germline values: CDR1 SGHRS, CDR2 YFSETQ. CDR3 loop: CASSLAPLAGKETQYF. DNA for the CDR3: TGCGCCAGCAGCTTGGCCCCACTAGCGGGCAAAGAGACCCAGTACTTC.

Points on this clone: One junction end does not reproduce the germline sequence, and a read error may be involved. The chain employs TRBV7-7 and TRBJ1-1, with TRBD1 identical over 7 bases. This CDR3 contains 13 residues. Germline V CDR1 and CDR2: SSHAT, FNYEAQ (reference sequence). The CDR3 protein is CASSLDRDTEAFF. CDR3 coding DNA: TGTGCTAGCAGCTTAGACAGGGACACTGAAGCTTTCTTT.

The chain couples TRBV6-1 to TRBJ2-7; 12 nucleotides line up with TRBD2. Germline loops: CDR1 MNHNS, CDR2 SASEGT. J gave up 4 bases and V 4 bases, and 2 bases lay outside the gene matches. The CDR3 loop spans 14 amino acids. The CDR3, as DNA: TGTGCCAGCAGTGGACTAGCGGGAGAATACGAGCAGTACTTC. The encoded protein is CASSGLAGEYEQYF.

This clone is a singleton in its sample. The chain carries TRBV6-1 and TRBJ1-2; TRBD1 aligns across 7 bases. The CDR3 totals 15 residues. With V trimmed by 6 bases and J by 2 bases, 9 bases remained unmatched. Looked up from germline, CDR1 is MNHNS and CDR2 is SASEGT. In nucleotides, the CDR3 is TGTGCCAGCAGCCACGACAGGGCTATAAACTATGGCTACACCTTC. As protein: CASSHDRAINYGYTF.

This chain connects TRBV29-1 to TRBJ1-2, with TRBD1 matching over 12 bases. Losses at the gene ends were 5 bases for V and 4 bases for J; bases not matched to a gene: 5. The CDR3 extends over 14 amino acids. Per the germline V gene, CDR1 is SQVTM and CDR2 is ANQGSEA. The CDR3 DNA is TGCAGCGTTTTAGGGACAGGGGGCGTCTATGGCTACACCTTC. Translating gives CSVLGTGGVYGYTF.

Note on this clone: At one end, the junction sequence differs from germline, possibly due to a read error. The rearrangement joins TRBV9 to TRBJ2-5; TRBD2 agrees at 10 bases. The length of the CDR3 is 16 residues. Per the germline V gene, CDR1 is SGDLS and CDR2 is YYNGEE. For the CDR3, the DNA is TGTGCCAGCAGCTCACTAGCGGGACTTCACCAGGAGACCCAGTACTTC. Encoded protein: CASSSLAGLHQETQYF.

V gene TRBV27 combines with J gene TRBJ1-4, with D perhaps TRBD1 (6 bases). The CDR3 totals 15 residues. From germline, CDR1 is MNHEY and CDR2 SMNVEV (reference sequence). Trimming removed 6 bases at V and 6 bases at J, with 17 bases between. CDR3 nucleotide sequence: TGTGCCAGCAGACGAACAGGGAGGGAATATGAAAAACTGTTTTTT. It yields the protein CASRRTGREYEKLFF.

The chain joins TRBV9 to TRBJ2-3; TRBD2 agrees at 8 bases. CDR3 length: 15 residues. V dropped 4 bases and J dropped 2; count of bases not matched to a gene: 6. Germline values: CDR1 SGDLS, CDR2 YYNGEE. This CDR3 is CASSTSGYYTDTQYF. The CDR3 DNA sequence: TGTGCCAGCAGCACTAGCGGCTACTACACAGATACGCAGTATTTT. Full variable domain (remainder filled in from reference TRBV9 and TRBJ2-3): DSGVTQTPKHLITATGQRVTLRCSPRSGDLSVYWYQQSLDQGLQFLIQYYNGEERAKGNILERFSAQQFPDLHSELNLSSLELGDSALYFCASSTSGYYTDTQYFGPGTRLTVL.

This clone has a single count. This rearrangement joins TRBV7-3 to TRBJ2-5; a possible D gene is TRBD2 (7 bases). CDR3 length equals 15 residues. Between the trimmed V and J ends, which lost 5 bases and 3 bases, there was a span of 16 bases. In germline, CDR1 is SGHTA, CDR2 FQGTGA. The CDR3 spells CASSPRRGAKETQYF. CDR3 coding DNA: TGTGCCAGCAGCCCACGCCGGGGGGCGAAAGAGACCCAGTACTTC.

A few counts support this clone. Here the CDR3 reads CASSEGGQAFSGANVLTF. The CDR3 DNA follows: TGTGCCAGTAGTGAGGGGGGGCAAGCTTTCTCTGGGGCCAACGTCCTGACTTTC. The V call is TRBV19, the J call TRBJ2-6; D is possibly TRBD2 (7 bases). Germline V gives CDR1 LNHDA, CDR2 SQIVND (reference sequence). The CDR3 has 18 residues. Trimming removed 5 bases at V and 0 bases at J, with 17 bases between.

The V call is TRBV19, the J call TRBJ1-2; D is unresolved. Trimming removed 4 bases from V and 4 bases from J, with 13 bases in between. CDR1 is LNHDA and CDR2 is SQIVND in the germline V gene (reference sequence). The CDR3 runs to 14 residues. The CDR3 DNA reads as TGTGCCAGTAGTACCCGCAAATACAGCTATGGCTACACCTTC. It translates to CASSTRKYSYGYTF.

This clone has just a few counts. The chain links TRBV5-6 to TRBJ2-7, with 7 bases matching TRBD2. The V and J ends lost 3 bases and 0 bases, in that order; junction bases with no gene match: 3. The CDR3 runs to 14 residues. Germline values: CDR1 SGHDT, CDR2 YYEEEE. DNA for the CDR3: TGTGCCAGCAGCTCGGGACTAAACTCCTACGAGCAGTACTTC. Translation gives CASSSGLNSYEQYF.

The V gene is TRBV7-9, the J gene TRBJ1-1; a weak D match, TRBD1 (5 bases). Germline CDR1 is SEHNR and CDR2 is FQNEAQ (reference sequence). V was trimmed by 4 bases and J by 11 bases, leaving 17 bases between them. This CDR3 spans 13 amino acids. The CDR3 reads CASSSTGGVPAFF. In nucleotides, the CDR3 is TGTGCCAGCAGCTCCACGGGAGGGGTCCCGGCTTTCTTT. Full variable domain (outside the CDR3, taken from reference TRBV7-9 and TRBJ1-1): DTGVSQNPRHKITKRGQNVTFRCDPISEHNRLYWYRQTLGQGPEFLTYFQNEAQLEKSRLLSDRFSAERPKGSFSTLEIQRTEQGDSAMYLCASSSTGGVPAFFGQGTRLTVV.

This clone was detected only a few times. This CDR3 is CASSDQTTGELFF. CDR3 bases: TGTGCCAGCAGTGATCAAACAACCGGGGAGCTGTTTTTT. The genes are TRBV25-1 and TRBJ2-2; D unresolved. CDR1 is MGHDK, CDR2 SYGVNS, per germline. The CDR3 has 13 residues. The V gene lost 3 bases and the J gene lost 5 bases, with 7 bases spanning the gap.

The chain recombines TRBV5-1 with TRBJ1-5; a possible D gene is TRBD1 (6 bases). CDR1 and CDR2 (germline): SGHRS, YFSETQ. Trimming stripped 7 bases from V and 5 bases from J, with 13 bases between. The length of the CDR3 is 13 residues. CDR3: CASSAGVDQPQHF. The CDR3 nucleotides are TGCGCCAGCTCGGCAGGGGTGGATCAGCCCCAGCATTTT.

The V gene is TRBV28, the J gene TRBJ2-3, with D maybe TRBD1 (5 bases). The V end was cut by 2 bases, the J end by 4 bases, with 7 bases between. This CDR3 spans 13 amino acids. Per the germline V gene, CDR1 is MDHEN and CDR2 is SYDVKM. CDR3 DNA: TGTGCCAGCAGTTTACAGGGCGCAGATACGCAGTATTTT. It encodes CASSLQGADTQYF.